Below are 19 T cell receptor beta chains sequenced from a single sample in a study of blood T cell repertoires in COVID-19. TCRdb's copy holds only in-frame clones and misses some; the assay was immunoSEQ multiplex PCR. The table shows about 94,000 clones, with 84% occurring only once. Material for sequencing was peripheral blood. These receptors came from a man between 60 and 75 years old with acute or convalescent COVID-19.

The CDR3 DNA is TGTGCCATCAGTGGCCGAGGCGATGGCTACACCTTC. As protein: CAISGRGDGYTF. The chain is built from TRBV10-3 and TRBJ1-2; D unresolved. Germline CDR1 ENHRY, CDR2 SYGVKD. Trimming cost V 4 bases and J 6 bases, with 9 bases left between them. The CDR3 totals 12 residues.

This clone was observed a single time. The V and J genes are TRBV5-1 and TRBJ2-7; 9 positions match TRBD1. Germline CDR1 SGHRS, CDR2 YFSETQ. Trimming cost V 0 bases and J 3 bases; bases outside gene matches: 1. The CDR3 has 14 residues. The CDR3: CASSLAGQGYEQYF. The CDR3 DNA reads TGCGCCAGCAGCTTGGCGGGACAGGGCTACGAGCAGTACTTC.

This sequence joins TRBV11-2 and TRBJ2-2; possibly TRBD1 for D (5 bases). This CDR3 comprises 13 residues. The germline CDR1 and CDR2 sequences are SGHAT and FQNNGV. With 4 bases removed from V and 3 bases from J, the gap between germline ends came to 6 bases. CDR3 sequence reads: CASSSRDTGELFF. The CDR3 DNA reads as TGTGCCAGCAGCTCCAGGGACACCGGGGAGCTGTTTTTT.

This clone is a singleton in its sample. This chain uses TRBV4-3 with TRBJ2-2, with TRBD2 matching over 9 bases. This CDR3 has 16 amino acids. V was clipped by 1 base and J by 3 bases; unmatched bases: 3. Germline CDR1 LGHNA, CDR2 YSLEER. The CDR3, as DNA: TGCGCCAGCAGCCAAGTAGTAGCGGGGGACACCGGGGAGCTGTTTTTT. It codes for CASSQVVAGDTGELFF.

The sample holds a few counts of this clone. The chain employs TRBV6-6 and TRBJ1-2, with TRBD1 matching 10 bases. This CDR3 is 14 amino acids long. From germline, CDR1 is MNHNY and CDR2 SVGAGI (reference sequence). Trimming took 5 bases from V and 5 from J; bases not matched to a gene: 5. The DNA for the CDR3 is TGTGCCAGCAGTCCGGGACAGGGGAGATATGGCTACACCTTC. Translating gives CASSPGQGRYGYTF.

The count of this clone is one. V and J are TRBV4-3 and TRBJ1-1; D is ambiguous. CDR1 is LGHNA, CDR2 YSLEER, per germline. The CDR3 is 13 amino acids. Trimming stripped 2 bases from V and 9 bases from J, with 13 bases between. The CDR3 loop reads CASSQRSGDQAFF. The CDR3, as DNA: TGCGCCAGCAGCCAAAGGAGCGGCGATCAAGCTTTCTTT.

CDR3 residues: CAWSAPPYRVRDTEAFF. The CDR3 bases are TGTGCCTGGAGTGCACCTCCCTACAGGGTACGCGACACTGAAGCTTTCTTT. The chain has TRBV30 and TRBJ1-1, with D maybe TRBD1 (6 bases). The CDR3 is 17 amino acids. Germline CDR1 reads GTSNPN; CDR2 reads SVGIG (reference sequence). Trimming took 1 base from V and 3 from J, leaving 21 bases between them.

V gene TRBV28 combines with J gene TRBJ1-1, with D perhaps TRBD1 (6 bases). V gave up 3 bases and J gave up 0 bases, with 8 bases separating them. The CDR3 length is 14 residues. In germline, CDR1 is MDHEN, CDR2 SYDVKM. The CDR3 DNA reads as TGTGCCAGCAGTTTTCAGGGGTTGAACACTGAAGCTTTCTTT. It is translated as CASSFQGLNTEAFF.

V and J are TRBV30 and TRBJ1-4; D gene uncertain. Germline assignment: CDR1 GTSNPN and CDR2 SVGIG (reference sequence). V was clipped by 5 bases and J by 8 bases, with 12 bases between them. CDR3 length: 12 residues. The CDR3 bases are TGTGCCTGGTCCCTTGATCGGGAAAAACTGTTTTTT. As protein: CAWSLDREKLFF.

The chain links TRBV30 to TRBJ1-6; 12 nucleotides agree with TRBD1. Germline CDR1 GTSNPN, CDR2 SVGIG (reference sequence). This CDR3 has 20 amino acids. V shed 5 bases, J shed 0 bases, and the junction held 14 bases outside the gene matches. The CDR3 region has the DNA TGTGCCTGGGGTTCGTTGGGACAGGGGGCAAGGAGCTCCTATAATTCACCCCTCCACTTT. It specifies CAWGSLGQGARSSYNSPLHF.

This clone was observed a single time. This sequence joins TRBV11-2 and TRBJ1-2; D perhaps matches TRBD1 (5 bases). The CDR3 contains 14 residues. The germline V and J ends were trimmed by 2 bases and 8 bases, with 15 bases remaining between them. Germline V CDR1 and CDR2: SGHAT, FQNNGV. The CDR3 nucleotides read TGTGCCAGCAGCTTAAGGGTCAGGGCTCGCGGCTACACCTTC. Its translation is CASSLRVRARGYTF.

The chain couples TRBV2 to TRBJ2-3; a weak D match, TRBD2 (5 bases). The V end was cut by 6 bases, the J end by 1 base, with 11 bases between. The CDR3 spans 14 residues. Germline V CDR1 and CDR2: SNHLY, FYNNEI. In DNA form, the CDR3 reads TGTGCCAGCAGCGGACTCAACCGCACAGATACGCAGTATTTT. Protein product: CASSGLNRTDTQYF.

The J gene is TRBJ2-7, the V gene TRBV30; a weak D match, TRBD2 (5 bases). The CDR3 spans 14 residues. Germline-derived CDR1 and CDR2 are GTSNPN and SVGIG (reference sequence). The ends were cut back, 2 bases at V and 2 bases at J, with 13 bases in the middle. As DNA, the CDR3 is TGTGCCTGGAGTACCGGGATCCTCCCCTACGAGCAGTACTTC. Protein sequence: CAWSTGILPYEQYF.

The genes are TRBV30 and TRBJ1-1; D is perhaps TRBD1 (6 bases). The CDR3 is 12 residues long. The germline V and J ends were trimmed by 5 bases and 2 bases, with 9 bases remaining between them. Germline V gives CDR1 GTSNPN, CDR2 SVGIG (reference sequence). The CDR3 region has the DNA TGTGCCTGGGCCGGGACAAACACTGAAGCTTTCTTT. It translates to CAWAGTNTEAFF.

The V and J genes are TRBV12-2 and TRBJ1-3. TRBV12-2 is given as a pseudogene. This CDR3 has 16 residues. The CDR3 protein is CASRLVSSESGNTIYF. CDR3 DNA sequence: TGTGCAAGTCGCTTAGTGTCGTCGGAGTCTGGAAACACCATATATTTT.

The rearrangement joins TRBV5-1 to TRBJ2-4; perhaps TRBD1 as D (7 bases). Trimming shortened V by 4 bases and J by 8 bases, and 16 bases separated the two germline ends. The CDR3 loop spans 14 amino acids. Germline lookup yields CDR1 SGHRS and CDR2 YFSETQ. DNA for the CDR3: TGCGCCAGCAGCCCGGAGGGGCAGGGGGACATTCAGTACTTC. This sequence encodes CASSPEGQGDIQYF. The whole variable domain, filled in from reference TRBV5-1 and TRBJ2-4, reads KAGVTQTPRYLIKTRGQQVTLSCSPISGHRSVSWYQQTPGQGLQFLFEYFSETQRNKGNFPGRFSGRQFSNSRSEMNVSTLELGDSALYLCASSPEGQGDIQYFGAGTRLSVL.

The chain is built from TRBV7-9 and TRBJ1-5; 12 bases align to TRBD1. Germline assignment: CDR1 SEHNR and CDR2 FQNEAQ (reference sequence). Trimming at V came to 3 bases and at J to 5 bases, leaving 2 bases not matched to a gene. This CDR3 region has 15 residues. CDR3 DNA sequence: TGTGCCAGCAGCTTCGGGGACAGGGGGCATCAGCCCCAGCATTTT. Amino acids: CASSFGDRGHQPQHF. Full variable domain (missing parts from reference TRBV7-9 and TRBJ1-5): DTGVSQNPRHKITKRGQNVTFRCDPISEHNRLYWYRQTLGQGPEFLTYFQNEAQLEKSRLLSDRFSAERPKGSFSTLEIQRTEQGDSAMYLCASSFGDRGHQPQHFGDGTRLSIL.

The rearrangement uses TRBV29-1 and TRBJ1-5; D possibly corresponds to TRBD1 (5 bases). There are 12 residues in the CDR3. The V and J ends lost 5 bases and 7 bases respectively, with 12 bases between them. From germline, CDR1 is SQVTM and CDR2 ANQGSEA. This CDR3 is CSVSSGQQPQHF. CDR3 bases: TGCAGCGTTAGTTCAGGGCAACAGCCCCAGCATTTT.

V is TRBV6-1 and J is TRBJ2-7, with 11 bases that match TRBD1. The CDR3 extends over 16 amino acids. Trimming took 4 bases from V and 5 from J; bases not matched to a gene: 10. CDR1 is MNHNS and CDR2 is SASEGT in the germline V gene. The CDR3 DNA reads as TGTGCCAGCAGTGGTTATGGACAGGGGGCGGGGAACGAGCAGTACTTC. Its translation is CASSGYGQGAGNEQYF.